This T cell receptor beta chain was captured by sequencing in a study of CD8 T cells in ankylosing spondylitis. Study-wide findings and caveats: Characteristic of ankylosing spondylitis blood, it appeared, was a TCR beta motif comprising about eight highly homologous variants. The clones that were linked to disease were reported to be significantly enriched in matched synovial fluid samples from ankylosing spondylitis patients.

Germline loops: CDR1 SGDLS, CDR2 YYNGEE. The CDR3 contains 16 residues. The V gene lost 3 bases and the J gene lost 1 base, with 16 bases spanning the gap. TCRdb reprocessed the 5' RACE reads via MiXCR and lists one record per CDR3 protein. The profile shows tens of thousands of distinct CDR3 sequences, approximately 2.6% of them singletons. This clonotype has a count of ten or more. Its specificity is not known. The sample was blood, either unsorted or a sorted T cell fraction (not recorded which). V usage is TRBV9 and J usage is TRBJ2-5; a possible D gene is TRBD2 (6 bases). The TCR sequence derives from a male donor with ankylosing spondylitis or in good health (not recorded which). CDR3 protein: CASSAVGLGGQETQYF. CDR3 coding DNA: TGTGCCAGCAGCGCCGTGGGTTTGGGGGGCCAAGAGACCCAGTACTTC.